Listed below are T cell receptor beta chains from one sample, sequenced in a study of blood T cell repertoires in COVID-19. TCRdb's copy holds only in-frame clones and misses some; the assay was immunoSEQ multiplex PCR. The data contain over 60,000 clones, roughly 88% of them singletons. The sequencing input was peripheral blood. Receptors were obtained from a man in his forties or fifties with COVID-19, enrolled during active disease. The CDR3 runs from the conserved cysteine through the conserved F or W. Clone size appears in some rows only: once, few, many, or a class for an expanded clone.

J,size,length,V,CDR3
TRBJ2-5,NA,14,TRBV21-1,CATKDRGRCETQYF
TRBJ2-1,NA,15,TRBV4-2,CASSLRLAANNEQFF
TRBJ1-1,NA,14,TRBV11-2,CASSLARGTTEAFF
TRBJ2-3,NA,16,TRBV7-8,CASSLVPPGSTDTQYF
TRBJ1-2,few,13,TRBV5-1,CASREQGMDGYTF
TRBJ1-1,NA,14,TRBV5-5,CASSFRDKNTEAFF
TRBJ2-5,NA,15,TRBV2,CASRDRTGYGETQYF
TRBJ2-7,once,16,TRBV7-9,CASSGDGGTEISEQYF
TRBJ2-7,NA,16,TRBV5-6,CASSFPGLAGENEQYF
TRBJ2-5,NA,14,TRBV3-1/TRBV3-2,CASSQDPSQETQYF
TRBJ2-3,NA,14,TRBV30,CAWSSMETMDTQYF
TRBJ2-1,NA,15,TRBV18,CASSPGLAGINEQFF
TRBJ2-7,NA,17,TRBV10-1,CATSRGLAGGPFYEQYF
TRBJ2-1,NA,15,TRBV2,CASSVAGGSYNEQFF
TRBJ1-6,NA,14,TRBV27,CASSPGQGSTPLHF
TRBJ1-2,once,13,TRBV7-9,CASSLARGNGYTF
TRBJ2-3,NA,16,TRBV19,CASSIDHGTSTDTQYF
TRBJ2-7,NA,13,TRBV2,CASSEGRLYEQYF
TRBJ1-2,NA,14,TRBV30,CAWSVPDRVRGYTF
TRBJ1-5,NA,15,TRBV2,CASSPGTGDNQPQHF
TRBJ1-5,NA,16,TRBV27,CASSLQGRGSNQPQHF
TRBJ1-1,NA,15,TRBV25-1,CASSAPDGQGSGAFF
TRBJ1-1,NA,15,TRBV2,CASSERRDQYREAFF
TRBJ2-7,NA,14,TRBV19,CASSWTSGDYEQYF
TRBJ2-1,NA,11,TRBV2,CASSELNEQFF
TRBJ1-3,NA,15,TRBV5-4,CASSLPGISGNTIYF
TRBJ2-3,NA,15,TRBV7-2,CASSAGLAATDTQYF
TRBJ1-2,once,13,TRBV27,CASSPGTGGGYTF
TRBJ2-3,NA,18,TRBV7-6,CASSLVGSVTSGADTQYF
TRBJ2-3,NA,19,TRBV7-2,CASSLNRPLAGGPGGTQYF
TRBJ1-2,NA,13,TRBV30,CALAAAGNYGYTF
TRBJ2-7,NA,13,TRBV30,CAWTSGTTYEQYF
TRBJ2-5,NA,13,TRBV30,CAWGTGSQETQYF
TRBJ1-3,NA,14,TRBV10-3,CATRQGASGNTIYF
TRBJ1-5,NA,15,TRBV28,CATNEPPGGNQPQHF
TRBJ2-7,few,18,TRBV4-3,CASSHTFRAGGLPYEQYF
TRBJ2-7,once,16,TRBV21-1,CASMNRGGPPPYEQYF
TRBJ2-1,NA,20,TRBV5-4,CASSPQPGGRAASSYNEQFF